Below, 26 T cell receptor beta chains from the same sample are listed, as sequenced in a study of long-term antiretroviral therapy in people with HIV. Samples were assayed with immunoSEQ v3.0 at survey level. Generated by immunoSEQ multiplex PCR, the TCRdb table keeps only in-frame clones and is missing some. In the table there are about 28,000 clones, approximately 95% of which are singletons. The sample was unsorted PBMCs, taken 5.3 years after starting antiretroviral therapy. All receptors come from a man between 45 and 60 years old with HIV.

This clone has a handful of counts. The CDR3 DNA sequence: TGTGCCAGCAGACGCGACGGATACACTGAAGCTTTCTTT. It yields the protein CASRRDGYTEAFF. The V and J genes are TRBV6-5 and TRBJ1-1; D remains ambiguous. This CDR3 has 13 amino acids. V was shortened by 6 bases and J by 3 bases, with 11 bases between the two germline ends. Per the germline V gene, CDR1 is MNHEY and CDR2 is SVGAGI.

CDR3 region: CASSPDGQGYEQYF. The CDR3 coding sequence is TGTGCCAGCAGCCCAGACGGACAGGGGTACGAGCAGTACTTC. This chain links TRBV7-2 with TRBJ2-7; 9 nucleotides align to TRBD1. V lost 5 bases, J lost 4 bases, and 6 bases stayed unmatched. CDR3 size: 14 residues. Germline lookup yields CDR1 SGHTA and CDR2 FQGNSA.

This chain connects TRBV6-5 to TRBJ2-7; D is possibly TRBD1 or TRBD2 (6 bases each). V shed 2 bases and J shed 5 bases, with 10 bases lying between them. Germline CDR1 MNHEY, CDR2 SVGAGI. This CDR3 is 13 amino acids long. CDR3 residues: CASSYRGRDEQYF. The CDR3 coding sequence is TGTGCCAGCAGTTACCGGGGGCGGGACGAGCAGTACTTC.

The chain joins TRBV11-3 to TRBJ1-1; D not resolved. V lost 3 bases, J lost 0 bases, and 5 bases lay in between. The CDR3 runs to 13 residues. CDR1 SGHNT and CDR2 YENEEA come from the germline V gene. The CDR3 sequence: CASSFTMNTEAFF. The CDR3 nucleotides read TGTGCCAGCAGCTTCACCATGAACACTGAAGCTTTCTTT.

This clone was picked up one time. The chain carries TRBV6-5 and TRBJ1-5; D is undetermined. Trimming left V 2 bases short and J 3 bases short, with 5 bases between. Looked up from germline, CDR1 is MNHEY and CDR2 is SVGAGI. The CDR3 consists of 13 residues. CDR3 coding DNA: TGTGCCAGCAGTTACCAAGCCAATCAGCCCCAGCATTTT. Translating gives CASSYQANQPQHF.

CDR3 coding DNA: TGTGCCAGCAGCTTACAGGTGGGAGATACGCAGTATTTT. Encoded protein: CASSLQVGDTQYF. This chain links TRBV13 with TRBJ2-3; D ambiguous. Germline lookup yields CDR1 PRHDT and CDR2 FYEKMQ (reference sequence). V dropped 2 bases and J dropped 5 bases, with 8 bases sitting between them. The CDR3 consists of 13 residues.

The chain joins TRBV29-1 to TRBJ2-3; 7 positions match TRBD1. CDR3 length: 15 amino acids. Trimming at V came to 2 bases and at J to 3 bases, leaving 8 bases not matched to a gene. Germline values: CDR1 SQVTM, CDR2 ANQGSEA. CDR3 sequence reads: CSVEYRGQITDTQYF. Written as DNA, the CDR3 is TGCAGCGTTGAATATAGGGGGCAAATAACAGATACGCAGTATTTT.

J is TRBJ1-5 and V is TRBV9; D is unclear. CDR3 length: 15 residues. CDR1 is SGDLS and CDR2 is YYNGEE in the germline V gene. V dropped 0 bases and J dropped 2 bases, with 9 bases sitting between them. The CDR3 region is CASSVDREGNQPQHF. CDR3 nucleotide sequence: TGTGCCAGCAGCGTAGATAGGGAAGGCAATCAGCCCCAGCATTTT. Supplemented by reference TRBV9 and TRBJ1-5, the full variable domain reads DSGVTQTPKHLITATGQRVTLRCSPRSGDLSVYWYQQSLDQGLQFLIQYYNGEERAKGNILERFSAQQFPDLHSELNLSSLELGDSALYFCASSVDREGNQPQHFGDGTRLSIL.

CDR3 sequence: CATTERGGQGDTQYF. CDR3 nucleotide sequence: TGTGCCACTACCGAGCGGGGGGGCCAAGGAGATACGCAGTATTTT. The rearrangement joins TRBV19 to TRBJ2-3, with 10 bases aligning to TRBD2. The junction had 12 bases not matched to a gene; V was cut back by 10 bases and J by 5 bases. The CDR3 runs 15 residues. The germline V gene encodes CDR1 LNHDA and CDR2 SQIVND (reference sequence).

This sequence joins TRBV6-5 and TRBJ1-2, with 9 positions matching TRBD1. This CDR3 contains 12 residues. The V and J ends lost 8 bases and 7 bases, in that order; junction bases with no gene match: 5. CDR1 and CDR2 from the germline V gene are MNHEY and SVGAGI. For the CDR3, the DNA is TGTGCCAGCCGGGACAGGGCTTCTGGCTACACCTTC. Translating gives CASRDRASGYTF.

This rearrangement joins TRBV7-2 to TRBJ1-4; tentatively, D is TRBD1 (5 bases). The germline gives CDR1 SGHTA, CDR2 FQGNSA. V lost 1 base and J 7 bases, leaving 13 bases between the germline ends. The CDR3 has 15 amino acids. This chain's CDR3 is CASSLGKGWSEKLFF. The CDR3 DNA is TGTGCCAGCAGCTTAGGGAAGGGGTGGAGTGAAAAACTGTTTTTT.

This clone has just one count. The chain's CDR3 is CASSYLGGGPTDTQYF. The CDR3 DNA reads TGTGCCAGCAGCTACCTGGGCGGGGGGCCCACAGATACGCAGTATTTT. The chain combines TRBV7-3 with TRBJ2-3, with 8 bases identical to TRBD2. J lost 2 bases, V lost 4 bases, and 8 bases had no gene match. Germline V gene lookup returns CDR1 SGHTA and CDR2 FQGTGA. This CDR3 spans 16 amino acids.

The chain combines TRBV27 with TRBJ2-6, with TRBD1 matching 9 bases. The germline V gene encodes CDR1 MNHEY and CDR2 SMNVEV (reference sequence). The CDR3 extends over 17 amino acids. Unmatched junction bases numbered 7, after V lost 5 bases and J lost 2 bases. The CDR3 bases are TGTGCCAGCAGTCCCGGGACAGGGATAACTGGGGCCAACGTCCTGACTTTC. Translating it yields CASSPGTGITGANVLTF.

The chain has TRBV15 and TRBJ2-3, with D unresolved. CDR3 length equals 14 residues. V lost 1 base and J lost 4, with 9 bases in between. Germline V gene lookup returns CDR1 LNHNV and CDR2 YYDKDF (reference sequence). The CDR3 DNA is TGTGCCACCAGCAGAGTTGGCGTCCCAGATACGCAGTATTTT. This codes for CATSRVGVPDTQYF.

The chain couples TRBV28 to TRBJ2-7, with D hard to call. Germline CDR1 MDHEN, CDR2 SYDVKM. V was trimmed by 0 bases and J by 5 bases, leaving 11 bases between them. CDR3 size: 14 residues. The CDR3 is CASSLWWGPNEQYF. The CDR3 nucleotides read TGTGCCAGCAGTTTATGGTGGGGTCCAAACGAGCAGTACTTC.

This chain joins TRBV4-3 and TRBJ2-7; D call uncertain. CDR1 and CDR2 from the germline V gene are LGHNA and YSLEER. Trimming shortened V by 0 bases and J by 6 bases, and 9 bases separated the two germline ends. This CDR3 has 13 amino acids. CDR3 DNA sequence: TGCGCCAGCAGCCAAGAGCCGGGTAGCGAGCAGTACTTC. This codes for CASSQEPGSEQYF.

V and J are TRBV9 and TRBJ2-1, with D maybe TRBD1 (5 bases). Trimming pared 4 bases from V and 5 bases from J, leaving 13 bases between. Per germline, CDR1 SGDLS and CDR2 YYNGEE. This CDR3 contains 14 residues. The chain's CDR3 is CASSPRTTNNEQFF. The CDR3 DNA follows: TGTGCCAGCAGCCCTCGGACAACCAACAATGAGCAGTTCTTC.

V is TRBV6-1 and J is TRBJ2-1; no clear D. Trimming cost V 6 bases and J 16 bases, with 16 bases left between them. Germline loops: CDR1 MNHNS, CDR2 SASEGT. The CDR3 has 11 amino acids. CDR3 region: CASRPADSQFF. DNA for the CDR3: TGTGCCAGCAGGCCCGCCGATTCGCAATTCTTC.

V gene TRBV6-6 combines with J gene TRBJ1-1; TRBD1 agrees at 9 bases. Germline V gene data show CDR1 as MNHNY and CDR2 as SVGAGI (reference sequence). The CDR3 has 13 residues. With V trimmed by 6 bases and J by 5 bases, 4 bases remained unmatched. Here the CDR3 reads CASSSTGGTEAFF. The CDR3 bases are TGTGCCAGCAGCTCGACAGGGGGGACTGAAGCTTTCTTT.

The CDR3 protein is CASSLLQGTGELFF. DNA for the CDR3: TGTGCCAGCAGCTTATTACAGGGCACCGGGGAGCTGTTTTTT. V usage is TRBV7-2 and J usage is TRBJ2-2; possibly TRBD1 for D (6 bases). V lost 2 bases and J lost 4, with 8 bases in between. The germline CDR1 and CDR2 sequences are SGHTA and FQGNSA. The CDR3 has 14 amino acids.

The V and J genes are TRBV7-2 and TRBJ2-3; 11 bases match TRBD2. The CDR3 length is 15 residues. Germline trimming cut 6 bases from V and 3 bases from J; bases unmatched to any gene: 5. The germline CDR1 and CDR2 sequences are SGHTA and FQGNSA. CDR3: CASSFTSGGTDTQYF. DNA for the CDR3: TGTGCCAGCAGTTTCACTAGCGGGGGTACAGATACGCAGTATTTT.

V gene TRBV7-9 combines with J gene TRBJ1-2; tentatively, D is TRBD1 (5 bases). The germline V gene encodes CDR1 SEHNR and CDR2 FQNEAQ (reference sequence). V lost 5 bases, J lost 4 bases, and 20 bases lay in between. The CDR3 is 16 amino acids. The DNA for the CDR3 is TGTGCCAGCAGCGGGGAGGGGTGGGACTCAGCCTATGGCTACACCTTC. Its translation: CASSGEGWDSAYGYTF.

This rearrangement joins TRBV30 to TRBJ1-5, with D possibly TRBD1 on 6 matching bases. Germline CDR1 is GTSNPN and CDR2 is SVGIG (reference sequence). The CDR3 spans 12 residues. The V end was cut by 7 bases, the J end by 7 bases, with 14 bases between. The CDR3 bases are TGTGCCTTTAACAGGGTAGGACAGCCCCAGCATTTT. This gives the protein CAFNRVGQPQHF.

The V gene is TRBV9, the J gene TRBJ2-6; perhaps TRBD2 as D (6 bases). Germline V CDR1 and CDR2: SGDLS, YYNGEE. V lost 4 bases to trimming and J lost 0 bases, with 11 bases between them. The CDR3 loop spans 16 amino acids. Here the CDR3 reads CASSLERASGANVLTF. CDR3 nucleotide sequence: TGTGCCAGCAGCTTAGAGCGGGCCTCTGGGGCCAACGTCCTGACTTTC.

The chain employs TRBV6-5 and TRBJ1-6; the D is unclear. This CDR3 has 11 amino acids. Germline CDR1 and CDR2: MNHEY and SVGAGI. Trimming left V 2 bases short and J 16 bases short, with 9 bases between. Written as DNA, the CDR3 is TGTGCCAGCAGTTACGGAACGGAGCTCCACTTT. Protein product: CASSYGTELHF.

This clone was counted a single time. The CDR3: CASRRLSDTEAFF. The DNA of the CDR3 is TGTGCCAGCAGACGACTGTCGGACACTGAAGCTTTCTTT. This chain joins TRBV6-1 and TRBJ1-1; D is ambiguous. With 6 bases removed from V and 3 bases from J, the gap between germline ends came to 11 bases. Per the germline V gene, CDR1 is MNHNS and CDR2 is SASEGT. This CDR3 is built from 13 residues.